This T cell receptor beta chain was found in a study of early T cells in non-severe SARS-CoV-2 infection (TCRdb year 2021). Concerning the study at large: Bulk RNA from unsorted whole blood was used for TCR sequencing, so alpha and beta chains could not be paired. General findings and caveats noted by the study authors: Matching against VDJdb was skewed toward anti-spike CD8 responses, likely underestimated virus-specific expansions, and missed private and CD4 specificities.

This was a case-control study nested in a cohort of healthcare workers in London, UK, who had nasopharyngeal swab PCR tests and blood samples taken every week. Healthcare workers were recruited between 23 and 31 March 2020, during the week of the UK lockdown, and were followed weekly for up to about 15 weeks. V ends up 5 bases short and J 6 bases short, with an unmatched junction base count of 10. The CDR3 sequence holds 15 residues, the cysteine and phenylalanine included. Only the CDR3 DNA stays, 45 bases, in frame from base 1. CDR1 and CDR2 (SGHRS, YFSETQ) derive from the germline V gene. The method behind the library was 5' RACE. The instrument given in TCRdb is NextSeq 500. In the TCR library protocol, unique molecular identifiers were attached to individual cDNA molecules to correct for PCR bias and sequencing error. Both TCR alpha and beta chains were sequenced, and tight co-correlation was observed between alpha and beta sequence abundances in each sample. Under the source paper's analysis protocol: Decombinator V4 was used to annotate TCR sequences for V gene, J gene and CDR3. Expanded TCRs were defined as changing significantly between any two time points under a Poisson model with p below 0.0001. Abundances of TCRs were expressed as counts per million after normalisation to the total number of TCRs sequenced in each sample. MAIT TCRs were defined by TRAV1-2 paired with TRAJ12, TRAJ20 or TRAJ33, and iNKT TCRs by TRAV10 paired with TRAJ18. VDJdb, accessed 1 November 2021, was searched for CMV, EBV and SARS-CoV-2 annotated TCRs, excluding TCRs annotated for multiple antigens. The raw public reads went through TCRdb reprocessing: fastp at Q25, MiXCR clone calling, in-frame beta chains kept. Identical CDR3 proteins give one entry, which carries the most common genes and DNA. Here the V and J calls rest on TCRdb's processing, not on the authors' analysis. For this sample there are around 67,000 distinct CDR3 sequences; over 9.5% appear just once. The biggest ten clones account for approximately 6.4% of the sample.

The sample holds a few counts of this clonotype. This receptor's antigen is unknown. No clone much larger than this one lies a single base away; base qualities are absent. The receptor's source is an adult who was a healthcare worker with PCR-confirmed SARS-CoV-2 infection or an uninfected control (not recorded which). Sequencing input: whole blood. The rearranged segments are TRBV5-1 and TRBJ2-3, with TRBD2 identical over 9 junction bases. The CDR3 reads as follows: CASRLGGGAPDTQYF. The bases are TGCGCCAGCAGGCTTGGCGGGGGGGCACCGGATACGCAGTATTTT. With the rest looked up from the reference TRBV5-1 and TRBJ2-3 genes rather than sequenced, the full variable domain is KAGVTQTPRYLIKTRGQQVTLSCSPISGHRSVSWYQQTPGQGLQFLFEYFSETQRNKGNFPGRFSGRQFSNSRSEMNVSTLELGDSALYLCASRLGGGAPDTQYFGPGTRLTVL.